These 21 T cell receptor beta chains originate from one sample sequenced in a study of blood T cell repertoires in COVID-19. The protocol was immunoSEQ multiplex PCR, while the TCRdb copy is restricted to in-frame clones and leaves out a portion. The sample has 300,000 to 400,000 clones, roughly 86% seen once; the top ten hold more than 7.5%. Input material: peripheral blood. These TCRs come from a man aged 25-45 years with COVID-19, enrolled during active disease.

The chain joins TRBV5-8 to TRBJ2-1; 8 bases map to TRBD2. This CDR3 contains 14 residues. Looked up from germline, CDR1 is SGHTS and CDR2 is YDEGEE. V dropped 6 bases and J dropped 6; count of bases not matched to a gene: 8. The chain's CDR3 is CASIVSGSGNEQFF. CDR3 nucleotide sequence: TGTGCCAGCATCGTGAGCGGGAGTGGCAATGAGCAGTTCTTC.

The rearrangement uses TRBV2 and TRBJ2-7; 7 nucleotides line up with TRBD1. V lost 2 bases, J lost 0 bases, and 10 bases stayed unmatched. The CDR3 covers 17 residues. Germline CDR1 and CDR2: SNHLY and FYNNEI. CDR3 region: CASSEYGTDEYSYEQYF. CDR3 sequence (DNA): TGTGCCAGCAGTGAATACGGGACAGATGAATACTCCTACGAGCAGTACTTC. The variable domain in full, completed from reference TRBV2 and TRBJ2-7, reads EPEVTQTPSHQVTQMGQEVILRCVPISNHLYFYWYRQILGQKVEFLVSFYNNEISEKSEIFDDQFSVERPDGSNFTLKIRSTKLEDSAMYFCASSEYGTDEYSYEQYFGPGTRLTVT.

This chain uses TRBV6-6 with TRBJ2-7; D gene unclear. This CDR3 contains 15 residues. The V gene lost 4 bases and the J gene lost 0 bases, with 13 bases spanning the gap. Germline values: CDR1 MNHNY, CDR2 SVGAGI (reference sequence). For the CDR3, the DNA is TGTGCCAGCAGTTCGACCACGCAGGACTCCTACGAGCAGTACTTC. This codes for CASSSTTQDSYEQYF.

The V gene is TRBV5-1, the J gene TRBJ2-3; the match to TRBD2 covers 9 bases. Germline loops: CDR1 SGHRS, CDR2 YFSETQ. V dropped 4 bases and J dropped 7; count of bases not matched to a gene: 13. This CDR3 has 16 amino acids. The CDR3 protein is CASSPSSGGLYHTQYF. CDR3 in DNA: TGCGCCAGCAGCCCGTCGAGCGGGGGGCTTTACCATACGCAGTATTTT.

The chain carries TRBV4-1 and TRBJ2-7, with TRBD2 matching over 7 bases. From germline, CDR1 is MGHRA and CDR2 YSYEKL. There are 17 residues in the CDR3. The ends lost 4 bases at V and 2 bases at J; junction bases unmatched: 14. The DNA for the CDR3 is TGCGCCAGCAGCCTGGCCCGGGGAGCGGGGTTAACCTACGAGCAGTACTTC. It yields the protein CASSLARGAGLTYEQYF.

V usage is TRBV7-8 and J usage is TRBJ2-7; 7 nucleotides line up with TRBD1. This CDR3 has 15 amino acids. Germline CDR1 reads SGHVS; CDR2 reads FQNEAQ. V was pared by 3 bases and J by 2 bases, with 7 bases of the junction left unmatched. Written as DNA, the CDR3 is TGTGCCAGCAGCTTCCAGACAGGGACCGCCTACGAGCAGTACTTC. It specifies CASSFQTGTAYEQYF.

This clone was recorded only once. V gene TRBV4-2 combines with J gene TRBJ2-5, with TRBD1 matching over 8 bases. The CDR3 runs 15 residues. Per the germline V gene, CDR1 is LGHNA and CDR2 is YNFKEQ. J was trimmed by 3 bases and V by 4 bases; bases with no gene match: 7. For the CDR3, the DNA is TGTGCCAGCAGCCGAGGACAGGGTTCAAAAGAGACCCAGTACTTC. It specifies CASSRGQGSKETQYF.

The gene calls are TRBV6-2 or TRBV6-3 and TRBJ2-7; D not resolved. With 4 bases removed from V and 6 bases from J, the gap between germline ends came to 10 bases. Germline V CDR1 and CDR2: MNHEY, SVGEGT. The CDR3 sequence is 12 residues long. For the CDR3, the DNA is TGTGCCAGCAGTTCCAGGTTGTTCGAGCAGTACTTC. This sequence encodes CASSSRLFEQYF.

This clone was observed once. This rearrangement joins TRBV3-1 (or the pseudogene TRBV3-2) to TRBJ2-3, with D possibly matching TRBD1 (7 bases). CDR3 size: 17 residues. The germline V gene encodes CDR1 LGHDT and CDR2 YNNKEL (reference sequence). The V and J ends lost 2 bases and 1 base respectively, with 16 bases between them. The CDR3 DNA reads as TGTGCCAGCAGCCAACTGTGGAGGGGGCCGGGCACAGATACGCAGTATTTT. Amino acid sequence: CASSQLWRGPGTDTQYF.

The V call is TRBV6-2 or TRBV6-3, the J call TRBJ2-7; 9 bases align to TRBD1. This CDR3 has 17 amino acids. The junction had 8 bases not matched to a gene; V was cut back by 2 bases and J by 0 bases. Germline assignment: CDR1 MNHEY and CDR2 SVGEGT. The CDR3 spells CASSYPSTGGYSYEQYF. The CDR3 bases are TGTGCCAGCAGTTACCCCTCCACAGGGGGCTACTCCTACGAGCAGTACTTC.

The CDR3 DNA sequence: TGTGCCTGGAGTGTGGGGCAGGCCGAGACAGATACGCAGTATTTT. Residues: CAWSVGQAETDTQYF. The J gene is TRBJ2-3, the V gene TRBV30; maybe TRBD1 (5 bases). Trimming left V 0 bases short and J 3 bases short, with 13 bases between. The V gene's germline CDR1 is GTSNPN and CDR2 SVGIG (reference sequence). CDR3 size: 15 residues.

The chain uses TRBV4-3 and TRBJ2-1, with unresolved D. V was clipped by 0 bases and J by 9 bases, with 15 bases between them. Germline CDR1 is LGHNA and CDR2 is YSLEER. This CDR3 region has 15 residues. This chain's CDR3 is CASSQDRRSSGEQFF. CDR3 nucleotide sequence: TGCGCCAGCAGCCAAGATCGTCGGAGTTCGGGTGAGCAGTTCTTC.

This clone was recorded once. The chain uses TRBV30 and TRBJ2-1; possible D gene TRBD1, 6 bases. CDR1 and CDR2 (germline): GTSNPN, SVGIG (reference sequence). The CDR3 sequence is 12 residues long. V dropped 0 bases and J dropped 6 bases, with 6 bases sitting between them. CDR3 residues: CAWSVQGNEQFF. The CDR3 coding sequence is TGTGCCTGGAGTGTACAGGGCAATGAGCAGTTCTTC.

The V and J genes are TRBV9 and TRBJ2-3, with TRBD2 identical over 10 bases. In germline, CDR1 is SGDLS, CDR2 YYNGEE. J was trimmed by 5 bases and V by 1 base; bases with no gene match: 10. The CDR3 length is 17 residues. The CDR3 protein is CASSVYELAGLGDTQYF. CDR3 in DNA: TGTGCCAGCAGCGTATATGAACTAGCGGGATTAGGAGATACGCAGTATTTT. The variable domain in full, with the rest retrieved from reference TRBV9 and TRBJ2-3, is DSGVTQTPKHLITATGQRVTLRCSPRSGDLSVYWYQQSLDQGLQFLIQYYNGEERAKGNILERFSAQQFPDLHSELNLSSLELGDSALYFCASSVYELAGLGDTQYFGPGTRLTVL.

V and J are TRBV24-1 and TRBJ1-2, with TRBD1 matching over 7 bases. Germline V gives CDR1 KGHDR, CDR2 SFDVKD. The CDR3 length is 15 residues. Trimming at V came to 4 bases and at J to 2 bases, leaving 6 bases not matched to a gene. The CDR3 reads CATSETRDSNYGYTF. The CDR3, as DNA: TGTGCCACCAGTGAAACTCGGGACAGCAACTATGGCTACACCTTC.

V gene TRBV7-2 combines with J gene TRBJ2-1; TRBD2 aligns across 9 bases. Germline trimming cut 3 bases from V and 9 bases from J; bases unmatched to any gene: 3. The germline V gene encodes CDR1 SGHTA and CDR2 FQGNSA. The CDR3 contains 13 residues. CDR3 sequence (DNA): TGTGCCAGCAGCTTCGGCGGGAGGGGTGAGCAGTTCTTC. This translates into CASSFGGRGEQFF.

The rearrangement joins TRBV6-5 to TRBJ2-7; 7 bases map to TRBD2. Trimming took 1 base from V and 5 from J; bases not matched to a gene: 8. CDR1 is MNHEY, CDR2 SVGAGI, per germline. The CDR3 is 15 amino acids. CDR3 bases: TGTGCCAGCAGTTACTTGGCGGGAGTTGGAGACGAGCAGTACTTC. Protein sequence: CASSYLAGVGDEQYF.

CDR3 sequence: CASSRSSGQSNQPQHF. CDR3 DNA sequence: TGTGCCAGCAGTCGAAGCTCGGGACAGAGCAATCAGCCCCAGCATTTT. The J gene is TRBJ1-5, the V gene TRBV28, with 7 bases identical to TRBD1. The CDR3 spans 16 residues. Germline V gene lookup returns CDR1 MDHEN and CDR2 SYDVKM. V gave up 5 bases and J gave up 1 base; unmatched junction bases: 8.

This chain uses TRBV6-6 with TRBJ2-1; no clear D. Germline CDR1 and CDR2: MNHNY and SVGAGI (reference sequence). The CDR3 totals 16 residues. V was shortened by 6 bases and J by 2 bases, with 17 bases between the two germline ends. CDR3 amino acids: CASSYAFRVTYNEQFF. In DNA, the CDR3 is TGTGCCAGCAGCTACGCTTTCCGGGTAACCTACAATGAGCAGTTCTTC.

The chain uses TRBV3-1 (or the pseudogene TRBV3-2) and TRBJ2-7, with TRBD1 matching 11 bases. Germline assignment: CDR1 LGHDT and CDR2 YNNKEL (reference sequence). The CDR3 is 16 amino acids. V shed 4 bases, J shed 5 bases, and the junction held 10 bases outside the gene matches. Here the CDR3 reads CASSLTPWTGGDEQYF. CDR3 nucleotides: TGTGCCAGCAGCCTTACCCCGTGGACAGGGGGCGACGAGCAGTACTTC.

CDR3 in amino acids: CAISAGGGQGLYEQYF. CDR3 nucleotide sequence: TGTGCCATCAGTGCCGGAGGGGGACAGGGACTCTATGAGCAGTACTTC. The chain carries TRBV10-3 and TRBJ2-7; TRBD1 agrees at 9 bases. Trimming took 4 bases from V and 7 from J; bases not matched to a gene: 14. This CDR3 has 16 residues. Germline assignment: CDR1 ENHRY and CDR2 SYGVKD.